The text below deals with one T cell receptor (beta chain). The antigen remains unidentified. One tube held mixed TRB-A and TRB-B primer pools for touch-down PCR. TCRdb reanalyzed the multiplex PCR reads and collapses them to one entry per CDR3 protein, without DNA. Recorded for this sample: around 11,000 distinct CDR3 sequences. TRB amplification used approximately 250 ng of peripheral blood genomic DNA. This entry belongs to a study of T cell clusters in autoimmune cytopenias. Whole-study results and caveats: Active autoimmune hepatitis patients had around 2.9-fold fewer exclusive TRB clusters than healthy donors.

There are 11 residues in the CDR3. Per germline, CDR1 PRHDT and CDR2 FYEKMQ (reference sequence). These same data were also listed under a study on T cell repertoires in aging, cancer and after chemotherapy.

The sample comprised peripheral blood. The chain uses TRBV13 and TRBJ2-1; the TCRdb D gene call, TRBD2, has no DNA to confirm it. This clonotype was obtained from a human donor in good health. The CDR3 is CASSWENEQFF.